This T cell receptor (beta chain) stems from a study of blood T cell repertoires in COVID-19. The overall study: Whether acute or convalescent, the COVID-19 samples came from the United States, Italy and Spain.

Seattle enrolled patients during active infection and tracked them longitudinally. The CDR3 runs to 16 residues. Unmatched junction bases numbered 7, after V lost 5 bases and J lost 3 bases. Germline lookup yields CDR1 SGHTA and CDR2 FQGNSA. As handled by the study authors: Amplification from reference gene primers served as the basis for estimated nucleated cell counts. The protocol was immunoSEQ multiplex PCR, while the TCRdb copy is restricted to in-frame clones and leaves out a portion. That table gives V, J and clone size, and the DNA gave D and trimming. The sample shows fewer than 80,000 clones, 84% of them seen only once.

The V call is TRBV7-2, the J call TRBJ1-5, with 10 bases matching TRBD1. This clonotype originated in a man over 45 with COVID-19, enrolled during active disease. The sequenced sample consisted of peripheral blood. The CDR3 DNA reads TGTGCCAGCAGCCCCCGGACAGGGGGGGACAATCAGCCCCAGCATTTT. Residues: CASSPRTGGDNQPQHF.